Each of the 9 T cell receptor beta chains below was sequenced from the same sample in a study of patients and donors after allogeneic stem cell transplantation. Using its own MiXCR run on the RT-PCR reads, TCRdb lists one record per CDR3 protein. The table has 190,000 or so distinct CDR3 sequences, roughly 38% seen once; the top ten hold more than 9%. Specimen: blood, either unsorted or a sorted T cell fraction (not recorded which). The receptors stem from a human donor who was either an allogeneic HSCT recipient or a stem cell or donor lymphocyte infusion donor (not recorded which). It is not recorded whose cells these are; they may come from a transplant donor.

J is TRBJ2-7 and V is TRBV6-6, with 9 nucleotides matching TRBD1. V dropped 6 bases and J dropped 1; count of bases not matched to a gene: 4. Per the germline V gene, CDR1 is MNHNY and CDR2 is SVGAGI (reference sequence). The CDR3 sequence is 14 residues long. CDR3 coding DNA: TGTGCCAGCAGCGGGACAGGGAGTTCCTACGAGCAGTACTTC. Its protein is CASSGTGSSYEQYF.

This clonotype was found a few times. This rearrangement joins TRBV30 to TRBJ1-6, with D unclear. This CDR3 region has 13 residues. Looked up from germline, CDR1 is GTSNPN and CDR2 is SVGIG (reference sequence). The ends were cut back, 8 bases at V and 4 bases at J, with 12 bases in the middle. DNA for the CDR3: TGTGCCGGCCAACAGCCGTATAATTCACCCCTCCACTTT. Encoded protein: CAGQQPYNSPLHF.

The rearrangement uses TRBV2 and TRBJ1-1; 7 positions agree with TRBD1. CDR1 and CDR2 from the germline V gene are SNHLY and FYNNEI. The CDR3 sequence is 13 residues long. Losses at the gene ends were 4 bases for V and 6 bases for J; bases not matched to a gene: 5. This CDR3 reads CASSVRQGPEAFF. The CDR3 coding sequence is TGTGCCAGCAGTGTTCGACAGGGCCCTGAAGCTTTCTTT.

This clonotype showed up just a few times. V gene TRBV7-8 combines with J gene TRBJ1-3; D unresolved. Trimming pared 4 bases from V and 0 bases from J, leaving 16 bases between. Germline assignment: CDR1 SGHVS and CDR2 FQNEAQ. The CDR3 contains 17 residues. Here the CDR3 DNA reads TGTGCCAGCAGCTCCCAACAGACGGATGACTCTGGAAACACCATATATTTT. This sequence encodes CASSSQQTDDSGNTIYF.

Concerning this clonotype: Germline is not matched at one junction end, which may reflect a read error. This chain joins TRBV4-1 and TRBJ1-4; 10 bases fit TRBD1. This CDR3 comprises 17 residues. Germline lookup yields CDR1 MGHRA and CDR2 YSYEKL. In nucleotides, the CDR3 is TGCGCCAGCAGCCAGGAATGGACAGGGGGACTTAATGAAAAACTATTTTTT. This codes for CASSQEWTGGLNEKLFF.

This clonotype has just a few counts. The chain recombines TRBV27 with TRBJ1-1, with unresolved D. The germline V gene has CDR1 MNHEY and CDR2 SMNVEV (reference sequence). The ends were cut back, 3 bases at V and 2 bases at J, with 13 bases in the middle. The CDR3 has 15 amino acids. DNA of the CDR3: TGTGCCAGCAGTTTTTTTCCATCGGGTAACACTGAAGCTTTCTTT. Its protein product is CASSFFPSGNTEAFF.

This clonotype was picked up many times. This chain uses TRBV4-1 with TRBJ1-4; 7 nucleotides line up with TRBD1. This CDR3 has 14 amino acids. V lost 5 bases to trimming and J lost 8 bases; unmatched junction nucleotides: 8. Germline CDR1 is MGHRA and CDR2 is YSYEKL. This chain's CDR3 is CASSNRDSREKLFF. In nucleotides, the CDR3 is TGCGCCAGCAGCAACCGGGACAGTCGCGAAAAACTGTTTTTT.

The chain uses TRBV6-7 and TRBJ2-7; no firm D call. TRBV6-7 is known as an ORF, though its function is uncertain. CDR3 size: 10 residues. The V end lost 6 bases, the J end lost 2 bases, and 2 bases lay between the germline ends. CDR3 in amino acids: CASRAYEQYF. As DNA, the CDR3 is TGTGCCAGCAGGGCCTACGAGCAGTACTTC.

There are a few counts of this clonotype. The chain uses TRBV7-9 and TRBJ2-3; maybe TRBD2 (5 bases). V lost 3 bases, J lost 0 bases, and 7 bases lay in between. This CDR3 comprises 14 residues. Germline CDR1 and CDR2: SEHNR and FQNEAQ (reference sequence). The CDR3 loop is CASSFGLSTDTQYF. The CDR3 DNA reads TGTGCCAGCAGCTTCGGACTTAGCACAGATACGCAGTATTTT.